Included here is one T cell receptor (beta chain) sequence, with context. The antigen is not known. The method was immunoSEQ multiplex PCR; TCRdb's version includes in-frame clones alone and lacks a portion of them. This sample yields 110,000 or so clones, of which approximately 88% are seen a single time; less than 6.5% belongs to the top ten. Pooled in the analysis were second doses at about 4 or about 12 weeks. The CDR3 spans 12 residues. Germline-derived CDR1 and CDR2 are MGHRA and YSYEKL. V was trimmed by 4 bases and J by 3 bases, leaving 4 bases between them. This sample was taken from a study of T cell responses to AZD1222 COVID-19 vaccine. Overall study findings and caveats: The study found vaccine-associated CD4 TCRs spanning spike, dominant at 160-218 and 743-854.

Source: peripheral blood, taken 28 days after the second AZD1222 dose. The receptor was isolated from an adult who received the AZD1222 COVID-19 vaccine. The chain couples TRBV4-1 to TRBJ1-5; D unclear. CDR3 in DNA: TGCGCCAGCAGCCTGCCCAATCAGCCCCAGCATTTT. Translation gives CASSLPNQPQHF.